This TCR beta chain was captured in a study of somatic mutations in cytotoxic T cells in rheumatoid arthritis. V lost 4 bases, J lost 7 bases, and 11 bases stayed unmatched. CDR3 size: 15 residues. Germline V gene sequence: CDR1 MGHRA, CDR2 YSYEKL. Profiling relied on immunoSEQ multiplex PCR, and the TCRdb table lists in-frame clones only, not all of them. This table holds around 3,000 clones, approximately 90% found once. The J gene is TRBJ2-7, the V gene TRBV4-1, with 9 bases aligning to TRBD2. This clonotype originated in a woman between 18 and 29 years old with rheumatoid arthritis. Sequences were obtained from CD8+ T cells sorted from blood. CDR3 sequence (DNA): TGCGCCAGCAGCCCCGGGGCTAGCGGGACGGGTGAGCAGTACTTC. Translation: CASSPGASGTGEQYF.